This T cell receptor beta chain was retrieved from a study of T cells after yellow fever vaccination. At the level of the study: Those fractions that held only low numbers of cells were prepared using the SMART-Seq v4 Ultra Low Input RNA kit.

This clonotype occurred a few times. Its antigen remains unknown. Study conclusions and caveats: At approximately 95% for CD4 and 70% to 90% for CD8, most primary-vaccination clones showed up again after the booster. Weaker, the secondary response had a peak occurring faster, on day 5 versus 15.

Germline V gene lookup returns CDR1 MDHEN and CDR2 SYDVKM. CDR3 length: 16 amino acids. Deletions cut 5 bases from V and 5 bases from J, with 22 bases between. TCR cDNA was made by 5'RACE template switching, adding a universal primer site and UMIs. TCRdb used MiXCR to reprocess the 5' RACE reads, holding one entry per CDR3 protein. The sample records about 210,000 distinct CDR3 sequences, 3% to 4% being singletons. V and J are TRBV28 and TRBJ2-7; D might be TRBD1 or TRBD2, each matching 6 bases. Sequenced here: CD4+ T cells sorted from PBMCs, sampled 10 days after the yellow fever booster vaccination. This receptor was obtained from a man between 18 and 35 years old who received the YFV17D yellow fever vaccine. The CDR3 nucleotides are TGTGCCAGCAGTCAAGGGGGGTTGGGGAAACGTAACGAGCAGTACGTC. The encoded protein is CASSQGGLGKRNEQYV.